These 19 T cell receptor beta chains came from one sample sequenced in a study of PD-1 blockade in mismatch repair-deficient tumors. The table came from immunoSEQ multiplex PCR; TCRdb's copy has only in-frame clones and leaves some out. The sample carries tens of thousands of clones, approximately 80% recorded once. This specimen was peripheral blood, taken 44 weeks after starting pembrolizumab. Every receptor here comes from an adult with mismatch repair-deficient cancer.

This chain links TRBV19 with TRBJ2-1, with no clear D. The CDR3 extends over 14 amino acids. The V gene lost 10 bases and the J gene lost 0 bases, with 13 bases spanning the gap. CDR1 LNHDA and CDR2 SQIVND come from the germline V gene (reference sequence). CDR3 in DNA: TGTGCCACCAAACCGGTGAGCTCCTACAATGAGCAGTTCTTC. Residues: CATKPVSSYNEQFF.

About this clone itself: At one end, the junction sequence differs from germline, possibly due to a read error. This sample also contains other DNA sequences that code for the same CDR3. The CDR3 spells CASSGQVNTEAFF. CDR3 DNA sequence: TGTGCCAGCAGCGGACAGGTGAATACTGAAGCTTTCTTT. The chain carries TRBV9 and TRBJ1-1; weak D call: TRBD1 (6 bases). The CDR3 totals 13 residues. Germline-derived CDR1 and CDR2 are SGDLS and YYNGEE.

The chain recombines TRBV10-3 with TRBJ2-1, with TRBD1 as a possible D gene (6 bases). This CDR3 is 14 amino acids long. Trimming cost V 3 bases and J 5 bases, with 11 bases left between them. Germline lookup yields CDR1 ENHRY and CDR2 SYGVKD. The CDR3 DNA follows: TGTGCCATCAGTGACTATGACAGGCACAATGAGCAGTTCTTC. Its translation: CAISDYDRHNEQFF.

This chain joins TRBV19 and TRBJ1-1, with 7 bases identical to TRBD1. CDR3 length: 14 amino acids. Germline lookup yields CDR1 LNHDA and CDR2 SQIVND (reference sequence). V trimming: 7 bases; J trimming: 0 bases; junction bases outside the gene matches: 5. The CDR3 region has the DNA TGTGCCAGTATGGGGACAGCGATGAACACTGAAGCTTTCTTT. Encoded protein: CASMGTAMNTEAFF. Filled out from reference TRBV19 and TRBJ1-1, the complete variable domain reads DGGITQSPKYLFRKEGQNVTLSCEQNLNHDAMYWYRQDPGQGLRLIYYSQIVNDFQKGDIAEGYSVSREKKESFPLTVTSAQKNPTAFYLCASMGTAMNTEAFFGQGTRLTVV.

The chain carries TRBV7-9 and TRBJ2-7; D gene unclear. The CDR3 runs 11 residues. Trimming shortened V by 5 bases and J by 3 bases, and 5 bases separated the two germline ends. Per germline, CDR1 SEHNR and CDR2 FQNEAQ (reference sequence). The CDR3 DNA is TGTGCCAGCAGCCGAAACTACGAGCAGTACTTC. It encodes CASSRNYEQYF.

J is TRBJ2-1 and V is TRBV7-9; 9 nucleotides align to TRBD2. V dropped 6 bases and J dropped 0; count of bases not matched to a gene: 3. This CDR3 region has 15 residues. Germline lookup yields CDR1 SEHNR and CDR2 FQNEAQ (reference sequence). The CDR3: CASSYSGSSYNEQFF. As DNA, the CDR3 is TGTGCCAGCAGTTATAGCGGGAGCTCCTACAATGAGCAGTTCTTC.

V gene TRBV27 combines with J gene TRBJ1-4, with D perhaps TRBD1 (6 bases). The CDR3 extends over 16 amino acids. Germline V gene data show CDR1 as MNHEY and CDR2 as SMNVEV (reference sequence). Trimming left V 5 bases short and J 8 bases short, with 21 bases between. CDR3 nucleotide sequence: TGTGCCAGCAGTCCATCTTTCGGGGGGCCTAGGGAAAAACTGTTTTTT. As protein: CASSPSFGGPREKLFF.

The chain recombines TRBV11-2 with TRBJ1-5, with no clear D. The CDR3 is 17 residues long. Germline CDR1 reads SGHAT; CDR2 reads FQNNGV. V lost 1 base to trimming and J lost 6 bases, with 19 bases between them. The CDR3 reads CASSLGDGNPTGQPQHF. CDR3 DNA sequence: TGTGCCAGCAGCTTAGGAGACGGTAACCCAACGGGTCAGCCCCAGCATTTT.

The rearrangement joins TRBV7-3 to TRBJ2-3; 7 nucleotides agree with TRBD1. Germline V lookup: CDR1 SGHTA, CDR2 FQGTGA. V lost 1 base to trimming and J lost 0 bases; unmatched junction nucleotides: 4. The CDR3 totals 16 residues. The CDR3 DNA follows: TGTGCCAGCAGCTTAATCGGCAGGGGGAGCACAGATACGCAGTATTTT. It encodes CASSLIGRGSTDTQYF.

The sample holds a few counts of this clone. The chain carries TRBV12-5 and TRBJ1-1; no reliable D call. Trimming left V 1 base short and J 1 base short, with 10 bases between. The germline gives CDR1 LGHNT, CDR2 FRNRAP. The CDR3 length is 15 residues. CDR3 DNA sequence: TGTGCTAGTGGTTTGGGGGTGGCGACGAACACTGAAGCTTTCTTT. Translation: CASGLGVATNTEAFF.

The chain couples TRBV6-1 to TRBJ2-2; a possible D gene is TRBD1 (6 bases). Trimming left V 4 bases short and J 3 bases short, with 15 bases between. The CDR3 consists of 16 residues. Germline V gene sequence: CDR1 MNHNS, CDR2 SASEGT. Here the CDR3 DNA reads TGTGCCAGCAGTGTCTTTCCGACAGGAGACACCGGGGAGCTGTTTTTT. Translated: CASSVFPTGDTGELFF.

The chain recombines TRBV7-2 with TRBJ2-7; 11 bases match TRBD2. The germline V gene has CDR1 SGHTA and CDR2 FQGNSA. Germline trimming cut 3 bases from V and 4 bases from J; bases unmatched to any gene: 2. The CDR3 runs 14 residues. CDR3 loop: CASSFGLAGYEQYF. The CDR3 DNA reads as TGTGCCAGCAGCTTCGGACTAGCGGGTTACGAGCAGTACTTC.

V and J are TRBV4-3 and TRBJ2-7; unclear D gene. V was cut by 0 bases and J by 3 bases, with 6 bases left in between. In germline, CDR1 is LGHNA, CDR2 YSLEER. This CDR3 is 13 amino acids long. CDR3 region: CASSQERSYEQYF. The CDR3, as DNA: TGCGCCAGCAGCCAAGAGAGGAGCTACGAGCAGTACTTC.

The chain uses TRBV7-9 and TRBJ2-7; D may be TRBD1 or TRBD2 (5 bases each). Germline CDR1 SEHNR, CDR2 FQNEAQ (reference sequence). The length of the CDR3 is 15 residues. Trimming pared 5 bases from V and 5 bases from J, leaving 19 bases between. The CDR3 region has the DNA TGTGCCAGCAGCGCCGACAGAGTCTTTAGCGACGAGCAGTACTTC. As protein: CASSADRVFSDEQYF. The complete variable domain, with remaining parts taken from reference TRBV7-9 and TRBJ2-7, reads DTGVSQNPRHKITKRGQNVTFRCDPISEHNRLYWYRQTLGQGPEFLTYFQNEAQLEKSRLLSDRFSAERPKGSFSTLEIQRTEQGDSAMYLCASSADRVFSDEQYFGPGTRLTVT.

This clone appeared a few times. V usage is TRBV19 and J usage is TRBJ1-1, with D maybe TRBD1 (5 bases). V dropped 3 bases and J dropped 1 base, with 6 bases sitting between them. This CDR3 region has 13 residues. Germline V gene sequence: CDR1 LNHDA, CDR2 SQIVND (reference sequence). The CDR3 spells CASSIDRNTEAFF. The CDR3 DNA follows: TGTGCCAGTAGTATCGACAGGAACACTGAAGCTTTCTTT.

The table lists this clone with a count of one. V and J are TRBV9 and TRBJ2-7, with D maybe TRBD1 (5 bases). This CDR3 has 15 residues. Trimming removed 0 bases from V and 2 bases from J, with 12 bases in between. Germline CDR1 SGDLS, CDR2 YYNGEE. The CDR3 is CASSVEPGSPYEQYF. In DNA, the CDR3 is TGTGCCAGCAGCGTAGAGCCAGGGTCTCCCTACGAGCAGTACTTC.

The CDR3 reads CATRLAGVVNEQFF. The CDR3 DNA follows: TGTGCCACTAGACTAGCGGGAGTTGTAAATGAGCAGTTCTTC. This chain joins TRBV19 and TRBJ2-1; 12 bases are shared with TRBD2. The V and J ends lost 10 bases and 7 bases, in that order; junction bases with no gene match: 8. Looked up from germline, CDR1 is LNHDA and CDR2 is SQIVND (reference sequence). The length of the CDR3 is 14 residues.

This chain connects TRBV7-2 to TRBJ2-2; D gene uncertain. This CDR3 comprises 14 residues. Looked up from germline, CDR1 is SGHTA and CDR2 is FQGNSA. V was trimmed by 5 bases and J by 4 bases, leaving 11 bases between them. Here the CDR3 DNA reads TGTGCCAGCAGCCCCAACCAATTCACCGGGGAGCTGTTTTTT. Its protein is CASSPNQFTGELFF. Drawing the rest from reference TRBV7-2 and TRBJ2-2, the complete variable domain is GAGVSQSPSNKVTEKGKDVELRCDPISGHTALYWYRQSLGQGLEFLIYFQGNSAPDKSGLPSDRFSAERTGGSVSTLTIQRTQQEDSAVYLCASSPNQFTGELFFGEGSRLTVL.

The CDR3 protein is CASSSKREGPYTQYF. In nucleotides, the CDR3 is TGTGCCAGCAGTTCGAAGCGGGAGGGCCCCTATACGCAGTATTTT. This chain uses TRBV28 with TRBJ2-3; 10 positions match TRBD2. CDR3 length: 15 amino acids. Per germline, CDR1 MDHEN and CDR2 SYDVKM. The J segment lost 7 bases and the V segment lost 4 bases, leaving 8 bases of the junction unmatched.